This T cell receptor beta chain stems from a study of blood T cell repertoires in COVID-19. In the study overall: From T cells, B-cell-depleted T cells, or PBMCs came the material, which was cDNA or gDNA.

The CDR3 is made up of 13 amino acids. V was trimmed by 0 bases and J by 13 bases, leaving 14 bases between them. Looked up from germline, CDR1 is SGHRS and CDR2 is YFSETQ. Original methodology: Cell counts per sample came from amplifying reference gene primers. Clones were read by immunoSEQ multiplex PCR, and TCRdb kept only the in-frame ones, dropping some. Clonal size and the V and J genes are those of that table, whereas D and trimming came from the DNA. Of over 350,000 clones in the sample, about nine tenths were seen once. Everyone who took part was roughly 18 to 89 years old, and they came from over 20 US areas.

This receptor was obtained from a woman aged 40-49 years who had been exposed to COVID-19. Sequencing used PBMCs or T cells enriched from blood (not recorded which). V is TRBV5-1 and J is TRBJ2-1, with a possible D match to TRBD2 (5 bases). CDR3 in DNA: TGCGCCAGCAGCTTGGGGACTGACGATCTACAGTTCTTC. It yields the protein CASSLGTDDLQFF.